The 25 T cell receptor beta chains below were found in one sample sequenced in a study of early T cells in non-severe SARS-CoV-2 infection. Each CDR3 protein is one row after TCRdb ran MiXCR on the 5' RACE reads. Here the sample spans under 45,000 distinct CDR3 sequences, about a tenth being singletons. The sample comprised whole blood. These TCRs come from an adult who was a healthcare worker with PCR-confirmed SARS-CoV-2 infection or an uninfected control (not recorded which).

This clonotype has only a few counts. This chain connects TRBV2 to TRBJ1-6, with TRBD1 matching over 7 bases. V lost 4 bases to trimming and J lost 9 bases; unmatched junction nucleotides: 9. Looked up from germline, CDR1 is SNHLY and CDR2 is FYNNEI. The CDR3 consists of 15 residues. The CDR3 sequence: CASSVVAAGGSPLHF. The CDR3 nucleotides are TGTGCCAGCAGTGTGGTGGCGGCAGGGGGTTCACCCCTCCACTTT. Supplemented by reference TRBV2 and TRBJ1-6, the full variable domain reads EPEVTQTPSHQVTQMGQEVILRCVPISNHLYFYWYRQILGQKVEFLVSFYNNEISEKSEIFDDQFSVERPDGSNFTLKIRSTKLEDSAMYFCASSVVAAGGSPLHFGNGTRLTVT.

The sample holds a few counts of this clonotype. V is TRBV9 and J is TRBJ1-4; tentative D call: TRBD1 (6 bases). Germline CDR1 is SGDLS and CDR2 is YYNGEE. Trimming left V 3 bases short and J 3 bases short, with 9 bases between. The CDR3 sequence is 14 residues long. The CDR3 nucleotides are TGTGCCAGCAGCGAACAGGGTTCTAATGAAAAACTGTTTTTT. Protein product: CASSEQGSNEKLFF.

This clonotype showed up many times. V usage is TRBV19 and J usage is TRBJ1-2; the match to TRBD1 covers 7 bases. The V gene's germline CDR1 is LNHDA and CDR2 SQIVND (reference sequence). The V gene end was trimmed by 0 bases and the J gene end by 7 bases; junction bases not matched to a gene: 8. The CDR3 runs to 15 residues. CDR3 nucleotides: TGTGCCAGTAGTATAGATCTTCAGACAGGGTTTGGCTACACCTTC. Its translation is CASSIDLQTGFGYTF.

This clonotype occurred many times. The rearrangement joins TRBV27 to TRBJ1-1; D is unresolved. The CDR3 is made up of 11 amino acids. Germline V gives CDR1 MNHEY, CDR2 SMNVEV (reference sequence). V lost 6 bases and J lost 2, with 4 bases in between. CDR3: CASSQNTEAFF. The CDR3, as DNA: TGTGCCAGCAGCCAAAACACTGAAGCTTTCTTT.

There are a few counts of this clonotype. This chain uses TRBV18 with TRBJ1-3, with unresolved D. Germline V gene sequence: CDR1 KGHSH, CDR2 LQKENI. Trimming removed 2 bases from V and 2 bases from J, with 13 bases in between. This CDR3 has 16 residues. The CDR3 protein is CASSPIQEQTGNTIYF. As DNA, the CDR3 is TGTGCCAGCTCACCAATCCAGGAGCAAACTGGAAACACCATATATTTT.

This clonotype was seen many times. CDR3 sequence: CASSFRVMNTEAFF. The CDR3 coding sequence is TGTGCCAGCAGTTTTAGGGTCATGAACACTGAAGCTTTCTTT. The gene calls are TRBV12-3 or TRBV12-4 and TRBJ1-1; D remains unclear. The CDR3 runs 14 residues. The V end was cut by 3 bases, the J end by 0 bases, with 8 bases between.

This clonotype has ten or more counts. V is TRBV7-9 and J is TRBJ1-2; D is undetermined. Trimming removed 5 bases from V and 6 bases from J, with 13 bases in between. Germline values: CDR1 SEHNR, CDR2 FQNEAQ (reference sequence). This CDR3 has 13 residues. The chain's CDR3 is CASSPATANGYTF. CDR3 nucleotide sequence: TGTGCCAGCAGCCCAGCAACGGCGAATGGCTACACCTTC.

The V gene is TRBV9, the J gene TRBJ2-3; D may be TRBD2 (7 bases). The CDR3 is made up of 16 amino acids. V lost 3 bases, J lost 1 base, and 15 bases lay in between. The germline CDR1 and CDR2 sequences are SGDLS and YYNGEE. The CDR3 coding sequence is TGTGCCAGCAGCGGATCCGGGGGGCGACGCACAGATACGCAGTATTTT. Amino acid sequence: CASSGSGGRRTDTQYF.

This clonotype was observed a few times. The J gene is TRBJ2-5, the V gene TRBV6-5; 12 bases are a match to TRBD2. The CDR3 length is 14 residues. The J segment lost 3 bases and the V segment lost 4 bases, leaving 0 bases of the junction unmatched. Germline V gene data show CDR1 as MNHEY and CDR2 as SVGAGI. CDR3: CASSSSGGEETQYF. The DNA of the CDR3 is TGTGCCAGCAGTTCTAGCGGGGGGGAAGAGACCCAGTACTTC.

This clonotype was detected ten times or more. The gene calls are TRBV20-1 and TRBJ2-5; tentatively, D is TRBD1 (5 bases). From germline, CDR1 is DFQATT and CDR2 SNEGSKA (reference sequence). The CDR3 has 13 residues. The germline V and J ends were trimmed by 0 bases and 3 bases, with 8 bases remaining between them. CDR3 residues: CSARDPREETQYF. CDR3 sequence (DNA): TGCAGTGCTAGAGATCCCAGGGAAGAGACCCAGTACTTC.

This clonotype was found many times. This chain links TRBV27 with TRBJ1-6; no reliable D call. The germline CDR1 and CDR2 sequences are MNHEY and SMNVEV (reference sequence). There are 13 residues in the CDR3. V lost 2 bases, J lost 9 bases, and 8 bases lay in between. As DNA, the CDR3 is TGTGCCAGCAGTTTAAGAAGTGGTTCACCCCTCCACTTT. Protein sequence: CASSLRSGSPLHF.

This clonotype was observed a few times. This CDR3 fails to terminate in the conserved phenylalanine or tryptophan, so it likely reflects a read error. The V call is TRBV16, the J call TRBJ2-7; TRBD2 might be the D (6 bases). From germline, CDR1 is KGHSY and CDR2 FQNENV. V shed 4 bases and J shed 4 bases, with 20 bases lying between them. The CDR3 runs 16 residues. CDR3 bases: TGTGCCAGCAGCCCCAAACGGCTAGCGAGCGAATACGAGCAGTACCTC. Amino acids: CASSPKRLASEYEQYL.

The V call is TRBV7-2, the J call TRBJ2-1; a possible D gene is TRBD2 (7 bases). The CDR3 sequence is 16 residues long. The V and J ends lost 1 base and 8 bases respectively, with 18 bases between them. Germline V gene lookup returns CDR1 SGHTA and CDR2 FQGNSA. CDR3 sequence: CASSLDAGAVLDEQFF. CDR3 DNA: TGTGCCAGCAGCTTAGACGCGGGGGCGGTGCTAGATGAGCAGTTCTTC.

This clonotype occurred many times. This chain joins TRBV29-1 and TRBJ2-3; a weak D match, TRBD1 (5 bases). V was trimmed by 1 base and J by 9 bases, leaving 23 bases between them. The germline V gene encodes CDR1 SQVTM and CDR2 ANQGSEA. This CDR3 comprises 16 residues. The CDR3 region is CSVEGAEQGRLGTQYF. In DNA form, the CDR3 reads TGCAGCGTTGAAGGGGCGGAGCAGGGCCGGCTGGGGACGCAGTATTTT.

Ten or more counts support this clonotype. The V gene is TRBV7-9, the J gene TRBJ1-5; a possible D gene is TRBD1 (5 bases). Germline V gene data show CDR1 as SEHNR and CDR2 as FQNEAQ (reference sequence). Trimming shortened V by 3 bases and J by 0 bases, and 6 bases separated the two germline ends. The CDR3 runs 14 residues. The chain's CDR3 is CASSFGASNQPQHF. CDR3 bases: TGTGCCAGCAGCTTTGGGGCTAGCAATCAGCCCCAGCATTTT.

Only a few counts were recorded for this clonotype. The gene calls are TRBV7-2 and TRBJ2-3; D is tentatively TRBD1 or TRBD2 (5 bases each). CDR3 length equals 16 residues. V lost 5 bases to trimming and J lost 2 bases, with 17 bases between them. Germline V gives CDR1 SGHTA, CDR2 FQGNSA. The CDR3 is CASSDGTVDPTDTQYF. In DNA, the CDR3 is TGTGCCAGCAGCGACGGGACGGTGGACCCCACAGATACGCAGTATTTT.

The chain couples TRBV20-1 to TRBJ2-7, with D perhaps matching TRBD1 (5 bases). Between the trimmed V and J ends, which lost 0 bases and 0 bases, there was a span of 15 bases. Germline V gene lookup returns CDR1 DFQATT and CDR2 SNEGSKA (reference sequence). The CDR3 sequence is 16 residues long. DNA for the CDR3: TGCAGTGCTAGAGATCTGGCCAGGGCGAGCTCCTACGAGCAGTACTTC. Encoded protein: CSARDLARASSYEQYF.

The chain couples TRBV11-2 to TRBJ2-6; D is unclear. Trimming removed 5 bases at V and 2 bases at J, with 4 bases between. The CDR3 consists of 13 residues. The germline CDR1 and CDR2 sequences are SGHAT and FQNNGV. CDR3 in amino acids: CASSTAGANVLTF. In DNA form, the CDR3 reads TGTGCCAGCAGCACGGCTGGGGCCAACGTCCTGACTTTC.

The chain carries TRBV12-3 or TRBV12-4 and TRBJ2-1; D is possibly TRBD1 (6 bases). This CDR3 has 12 amino acids. V was cut by 4 bases and J by 8 bases, with 9 bases left in between. CDR3 sequence (DNA): TGTGCCAGCAGTTCAGGGGCGGATGAGCAGTTCTTC. As protein: CASSSGADEQFF.

This clonotype was seen many times. The chain recombines TRBV18 with TRBJ1-5, with D perhaps TRBD1 (5 bases). The CDR3 has 14 amino acids. Germline values: CDR1 KGHSH, CDR2 LQKENI. Trimming stripped 3 bases from V and 5 bases from J, with 11 bases between. The CDR3 region has the DNA TGTGCCAGCTCACCGGGACTTAATGATCAGCCCCAGCATTTT. As protein: CASSPGLNDQPQHF.

This clonotype showed up many times. This chain connects TRBV19 to TRBJ2-5; TRBD1 matches at 7 bases. The CDR3 sequence is 12 residues long. Germline CDR1 and CDR2: LNHDA and SQIVND (reference sequence). Trimming took 9 bases from V and 5 from J; bases not matched to a gene: 6. The CDR3 sequence: CASRGFRETQYF. DNA for the CDR3: TGTGCCAGCAGGGGGTTCCGGGAGACCCAGTACTTC.

Within the sample, this clonotype is medium-sized. The chain joins TRBV5-4 to TRBJ2-6; TRBD1 aligns across 8 bases. J lost 3 bases, V lost 6 bases, and 8 bases had no gene match. Germline V gene sequence: CDR1 SGHNT, CDR2 YYREEE (reference sequence). This CDR3 is 16 amino acids long. Here the CDR3 DNA reads TGTGCCAGCACCCGACAGGGGACGGGTGGGGCCAACGTCCTGACTTTC. This encodes CASTRQGTGGANVLTF.

This clonotype was seen more than once but under ten times. The CDR3 nucleotides are TGTGCCAGCAGCCCGGGACAATGGGAAAGGGGCTACACCTTC. Translating it yields CASSPGQWERGYTF. V and J are TRBV5-4 and TRBJ1-2, with D possibly TRBD1 on 6 matching bases. CDR3 size: 14 residues. V lost 4 bases, J lost 8 bases, and 18 bases lay in between. Germline CDR1 SGHNT, CDR2 YYREEE (reference sequence).

This clonotype was found many times. The chain carries TRBV4-3 and TRBJ1-1; no reliable D call. Deletions cut 0 bases from V and 11 bases from J, with 13 bases between. CDR3 size: 13 residues. Germline CDR1 reads LGHNA; CDR2 reads YSLEER. Here the CDR3 reads CASSQDWVGSAFF. In DNA, the CDR3 is TGCGCCAGCAGCCAAGATTGGGTAGGTTCGGCTTTCTTT.

V gene TRBV6-2 or TRBV6-3 combines with J gene TRBJ2-3; 8 positions agree with TRBD2. The CDR3 has 16 amino acids. V lost 8 bases and J lost 4; bases outside the gene matches: 14. Germline-derived CDR1 and CDR2 are MNHEY and SVGEGT. CDR3 protein: CASCRASGFPPDTQYF. The CDR3 coding sequence is TGTGCCAGCTGTAGGGCTAGCGGGTTCCCCCCAGATACGCAGTATTTT.